Detailed here is one TCR beta chain. Its antigen is currently unknown. The PCR contained 60 Vbeta and 13 Jbeta primers. TCRdb's copy holds only in-frame clones and misses some; the assay was immunoSEQ multiplex PCR. This sample has around 130,000 clones; 81% occur once, and the top ten carry 0.6% to 0.7%. The study sampled nominally healthy donors, though unrecorded immune exposures were likely. This sample stems from a study of cytomegalovirus exposure and HLA in healthy donors. Study information: An early release of data contained 80 million to 85 million unique TCRs, which came from HLA-typed donors. Study-wide points: A later analysis reported that several of the most significant clusters appeared to be linked to common viral pathogens, among them Epstein-Barr virus. The study designated fewer than 200 TCR beta chains cytomegalovirus-associated.

The sequenced material came from PBMCs. The sequence was obtained from a man in his late teens or twenties in good health and CMV-seronegative.

DNA for the CDR3: TGTGCCAGCAGCTCCGGACAGGGGGCTTACAATGAGCAGTTCTTC. It translates to CASSSGQGAYNEQFF. The V gene is TRBV7-9, the J gene TRBJ2-1; 11 bases agree with TRBD1. This CDR3 comprises 15 residues. Germline V gene lookup returns CDR1 SEHNR and CDR2 FQNEAQ (reference sequence). V dropped 4 bases and J dropped 4; count of bases not matched to a gene: 3.